This TCR beta chain was documented in a study of shared clonotypes between healthy human individuals. Each donor was a Caucasian adult residing in Nashville, Tennessee. A note on this clone: Its antigen is as yet unknown. The same CDR3 also results from other DNA sequences found in this sample.

Study-wide findings and caveats: There were few donors, and this limited the genetic and exposure-history diversity represented.

Sequencing was performed with immunoSEQ multiplex PCR; in TCRdb, only in-frame clones are kept and a portion is missing. The sample has 2,500,000 or so clones, roughly 93% seen once. The germline V and J ends were trimmed by 2 bases and 5 bases, with 3 bases remaining between them. CDR1 and CDR2 (germline): MNHEY, SVGAGI. The CDR3 covers 11 residues. The sequence was obtained from a man between 18 and 29 years old in good health. Some clones in this sample may be carry-over from other donors' samples. Sequenced: naive CD4+ T cells from PBMCs. Subset described: CD45RA+ positively selected. The gene calls are TRBV6-5 and TRBJ1-1; no clear D. The CDR3 spells CASSYRTEAFF. The CDR3 DNA reads TGTGCCAGCAGTTACCGGACTGAAGCTTTCTTT.